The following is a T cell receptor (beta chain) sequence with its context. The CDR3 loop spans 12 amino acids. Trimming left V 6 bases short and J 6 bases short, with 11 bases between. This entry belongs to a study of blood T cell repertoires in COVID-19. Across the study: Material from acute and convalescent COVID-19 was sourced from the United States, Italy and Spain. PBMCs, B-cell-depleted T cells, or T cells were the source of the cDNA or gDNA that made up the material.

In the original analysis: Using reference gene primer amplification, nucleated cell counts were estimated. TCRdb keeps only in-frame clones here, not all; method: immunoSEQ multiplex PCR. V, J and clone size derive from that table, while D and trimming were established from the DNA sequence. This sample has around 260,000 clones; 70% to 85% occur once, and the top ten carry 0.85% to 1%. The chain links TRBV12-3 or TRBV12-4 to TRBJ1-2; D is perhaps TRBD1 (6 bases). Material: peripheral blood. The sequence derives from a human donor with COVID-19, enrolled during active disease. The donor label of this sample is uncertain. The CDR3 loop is CASSLDRNGYTF. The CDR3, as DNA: TGTGCCAGCAGCCTCGACAGGAATGGCTACACCTTC.